This T cell receptor (beta chain) was documented in a study of cytomegalovirus exposure and HLA in healthy donors. Background on the study: Per a later analysis, the roughly 640 first-cohort and 120 validation repertoires shared one platform.

Points from the study as a whole: A few chains tied to CMV proved CMV antigen-specific in vitro.

Remarks on this clone: The antigen is undetermined.

Germline CDR1 SNHLY, CDR2 FYNNEI. The CDR3 totals 14 residues. The junction had 1 base not matched to a gene; V was cut back by 5 bases and J by 1 base. Profiling relied on immunoSEQ multiplex PCR, and the TCRdb table lists in-frame clones only, not all of them. The table lists approximately 110,000 clones, around 94% of them singletons. The V call is TRBV2, the J call TRBJ1-2, with TRBD1 matching 10 bases. The receptor was derived from a woman aged 18-35 years in good health and CMV-seronegative. Material for sequencing was PBMCs. The CDR3 DNA follows: TGTGCCAGCAGTAGGACAGGGGGTAACTATGGCTACACCTTC. Amino acids: CASSRTGGNYGYTF.